The rows below give T cell receptor beta chains drawn from one sample of a study of CD8 T cells in ankylosing spondylitis. TCRdb reanalysed the 5' RACE reads using MiXCR and keeps one entry per CDR3 protein. Of fewer than 400,000 distinct CDR3 sequences in the sample, under 8.5% were seen once. What was sequenced was blood, either unsorted or a sorted T cell fraction (not recorded which). The receptors here all came from a male donor with ankylosing spondylitis. CDR3s include the opening cysteine and the closing phenylalanine or tryptophan. A D gene is named only where the DNA matches it firmly. Rows may omit the clone size; those that give it use once, few, many or a size class.

>.|TRBV11-2|TRBJ2-2|many|15
CASSTSGTPAGELFF
TGTGCCAGCAGCACCTCCGGGACTCCTGCCGGGGAGCTGTTTTTT
>.|TRBV3-1|TRBJ1-2|.|15
CASSPQRIANYGYTF
TGTGCCAGCAGCCCCCAACGGATTGCTAACTATGGCTACACCTTC
>TRBD2|TRBV5-1|TRBJ2-5|.|14
CASSNGLAGETQYF
TGCGCCAGCAGCAATGGACTAGCGGGTGAGACCCAGTACTTC
>TRBD1|TRBV10-3|TRBJ2-7|many|15
CASKGRAQGENEQYF
TGTGCCAGCAAGGGAAGGGCCCAGGGGGAGAACGAGCAGTACTTC
>TRBD1|TRBV27|TRBJ2-1|few|14
CASRTGFPGNEQFF
TGTGCCAGCAGGACAGGGTTTCCCGGCAATGAGCAGTTCTTC
>.|TRBV12-3/TRBV12-4|TRBJ2-1|.|14
CASSGTEPSNEQFF
TGTGCCAGCAGTGGGACGGAACCTTCCAATGAGCAGTTCTTC
>.|TRBV7-3|TRBJ1-3|few|15
CASSPHPGAGNTIYF
TGTGCCAGCAGCCCCCACCCAGGGGCTGGAAACACCATATATTTT
>TRBD1|TRBV20-1|TRBJ2-7|few|12
CSAPGQGLEQYF
TGCAGTGCTCCTGGACAGGGGCTCGAGCAGTACTTC
>TRBD2|TRBV7-8|TRBJ2-3|.|14
CASRGGISTDTQYF
TGTGCCAGCCGGGGGGGGATTTCCACAGATACGCAGTATTTT
>.|TRBV6-1|TRBJ2-5|many|12
CATRSGQETQYF
TGTGCCACTAGGTCGGGGCAAGAGACCCAGTACTTC
>.|TRBV28|TRBJ2-4|.|15
CASSFRVSAKNIQYF
TGTGCCAGCAGTTTCAGGGTGTCGGCCAAAAACATTCAGTACTTC
>.|TRBV6-1|TRBJ1-3|few|16
CASIPTGTGSGNTIYF
TGTGCCAGCATTCCGACCGGGACCGGCTCTGGAAACACCATATATTTT
>TRBD1|TRBV10-3|TRBJ1-1|.|13
CATDDRAGTEAFF
TGTGCCACCGACGACAGGGCCGGCACTGAAGCTTTCTTT
>.|TRBV5-1|TRBJ2-4|many|15
CASSARESGRDIQYF
TGCGCCAGCAGCGCACGGGAGTCGGGTCGGGACATTCAGTACTTC
>.|TRBV20-1|TRBJ2-1|few|13
CSAIYGPSYEQFF
TGCAGTGCTATTTACGGCCCTTCCTATGAGCAGTTCTTC
>TRBD2|TRBV5-1|TRBJ2-5|.|17
CASSLARLAGYQETQYF
TGCGCCAGCAGCTTGGCTCGACTAGCGGGGTACCAAGAGACCCAGTACTTC
>.|TRBV2|TRBJ1-1|many|16
CASPGRPGVPNTEAFF
TGTGCCAGCCCTGGTCGGCCCGGTGTGCCGAACACTGAAGCTTTCTTT
>TRBD1|TRBV5-1|TRBJ2-5|.|14
CASSVDRVSETQYF
TGCGCCAGCAGCGTCGACAGGGTGTCTGAGACCCAGTACTTC
>.|TRBV29-1|TRBJ2-5|.|15
CSVDKLARQAGPQYF
TGCAGCGTTGATAAATTGGCGAGACAGGCTGGCCCCCAGTACTTC
>TRBD1|TRBV4-1|TRBJ2-7|few|15
CASSSSGTGAYEQYF
TGCGCCAGCAGCTCGTCGGGGACAGGGGCCTACGAGCAGTACTTC
>.|TRBV4-2|TRBJ1-4|few|14
CASSQGGVNEKLFF
TGTGCCAGCAGCCAAGGAGGGGTTAATGAAAAACTGTTTTTT
>TRBD2|TRBV7-8|TRBJ2-1|.|18
CASSFRLAGGSSYNEQFF
TGTGCCAGCAGCTTTAGGCTAGCGGGAGGGAGCTCCTACAATGAGCAGTTCTTC